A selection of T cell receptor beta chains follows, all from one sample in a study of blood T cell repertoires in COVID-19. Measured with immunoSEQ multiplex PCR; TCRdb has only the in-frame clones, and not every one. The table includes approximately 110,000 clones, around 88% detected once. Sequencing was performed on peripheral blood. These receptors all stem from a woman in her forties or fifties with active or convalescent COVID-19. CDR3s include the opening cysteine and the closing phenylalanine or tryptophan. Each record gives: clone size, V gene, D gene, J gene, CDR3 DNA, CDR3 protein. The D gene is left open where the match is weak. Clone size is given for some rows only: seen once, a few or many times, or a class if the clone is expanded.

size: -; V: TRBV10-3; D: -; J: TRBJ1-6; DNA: TGTGCCATCAAGGGGTCCTATAATTCACCCCTCCACTTT; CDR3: CAIKGSYNSPLHF
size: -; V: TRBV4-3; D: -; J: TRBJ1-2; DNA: TGCGCCAGCAGCCAAGCGGCGGGTACTAACTATGGCTACACCTTC; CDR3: CASSQAAGTNYGYTF
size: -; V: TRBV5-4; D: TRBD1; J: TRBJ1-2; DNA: TGTGCCAGCAGCGAAGGACAGGGAATCTATGGCTACACCTTC; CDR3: CASSEGQGIYGYTF
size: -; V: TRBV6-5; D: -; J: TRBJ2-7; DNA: TGTGCCAGCAGTTACGGGAGGCTGGACGAGCAGTACTTC; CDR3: CASSYGRLDEQYF
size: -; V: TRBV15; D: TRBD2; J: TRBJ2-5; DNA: TGTGCCACCAGCACGGGAGGCCCGGCGGAGACCCAGTACTTC; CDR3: CATSTGGPAETQYF
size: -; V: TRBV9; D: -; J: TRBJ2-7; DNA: TGTGCCAGCAGCGTATATGACAGCTCCTACGAGCAGTACTTC; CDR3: CASSVYDSSYEQYF
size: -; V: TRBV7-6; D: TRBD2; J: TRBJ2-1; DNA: TGTGCCAGCAGCTTTGGACTAGCGGGAGACCTCCTAGCCTCCAATGAGCAGTTCTTC; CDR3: CASSFGLAGDLLASNEQFF
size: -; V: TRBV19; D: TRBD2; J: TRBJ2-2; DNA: TGTGCCAGTAGTATAATTAGCGGGAGGGCCCGCACCGGGGAGCTGTTTTTT; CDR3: CASSIISGRARTGELFF
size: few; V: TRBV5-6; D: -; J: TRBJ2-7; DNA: TGTGCCAGCAGCCAGGCAGGCGCCAACGAGCAGTACTTC; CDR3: CASSQAGANEQYF
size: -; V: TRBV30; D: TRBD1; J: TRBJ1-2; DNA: TGTGCCTGCCACCGGGACAGGGTTTTTGGCTACACCTTC; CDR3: CACHRDRVFGYTF
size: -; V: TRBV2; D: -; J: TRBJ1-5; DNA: TGTGCCAGCAGTGAATGGGACAAAAGTTACAATCAGCCCCAGCATTTT; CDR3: CASSEWDKSYNQPQHF
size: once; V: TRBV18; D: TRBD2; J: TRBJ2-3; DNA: TGTGCCAGCTCACCACCGGGACTAGGCGCAGATACGCAGTATTTT; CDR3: CASSPPGLGADTQYF
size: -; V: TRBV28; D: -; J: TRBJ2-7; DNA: TGTGCCAGCAGAAGGACGGCGGGGAACGAGCAGTACTTC; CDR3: CASRRTAGNEQYF
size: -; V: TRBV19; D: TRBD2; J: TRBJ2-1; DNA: TGTGCCAGTGGCTCCGGACTAGCGACATACAATGAGCAGTTCTTC; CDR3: CASGSGLATYNEQFF
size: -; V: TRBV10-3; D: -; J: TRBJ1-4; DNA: TGTGCCATCAGTGGGGCGGGGGGCGAAGAAAAACTGTTTTTT; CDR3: CAISGAGGEEKLFF
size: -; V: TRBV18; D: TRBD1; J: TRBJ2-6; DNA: TGTGCCAGCTCACTCGACAGGGGGCTTGGGGCCAACGTCCTGACTTTC; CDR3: CASSLDRGLGANVLTF
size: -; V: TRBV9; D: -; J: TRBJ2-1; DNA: TGTGCCAGCAGCCTCGACGCGGCGGGACCGCCTCGCGGTGAGCAGTTCTTC; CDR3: CASSLDAAGPPRGEQFF
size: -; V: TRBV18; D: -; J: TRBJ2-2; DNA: TGTGCCAGCTCACCAGGACAGTTCAACACCGGGGAGCTGTTTTTT; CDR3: CASSPGQFNTGELFF
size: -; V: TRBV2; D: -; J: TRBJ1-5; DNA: TGTGCCAGCAGTGAATCCGCCAGGTTACAGCCCCAGCATTTT; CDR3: CASSESARLQPQHF
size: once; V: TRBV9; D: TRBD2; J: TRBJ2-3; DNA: TGTGCCAGCAGCGGCAGACTAGCGATCACAGATACGCAGTATTTT; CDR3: CASSGRLAITDTQYF
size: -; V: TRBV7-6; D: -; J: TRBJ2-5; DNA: TGTGCCAGCTCACCGAGTAGCCTTCAAGAGACCCAGTACTTC; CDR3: CASSPSSLQETQYF
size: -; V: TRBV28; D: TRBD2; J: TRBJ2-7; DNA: TGTGCCAGCAACGCCCCCGGGCTAGCGGTCTACGAGCAGTACTTC; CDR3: CASNAPGLAVYEQYF
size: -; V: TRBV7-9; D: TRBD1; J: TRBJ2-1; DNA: TGTGCCAGCAGCTCCACAGGGGGCGATGAGCAGTTCTTC; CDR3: CASSSTGGDEQFF
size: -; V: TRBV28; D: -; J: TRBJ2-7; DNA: TGTGCCAGCCTCCATCAAACAGGGAGAGGTACCGAGCAGTACTTC; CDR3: CASLHQTGRGTEQYF
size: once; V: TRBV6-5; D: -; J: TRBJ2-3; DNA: TGTGCCAGCATGTCGGGGGGCAGCACAGATACGCAGTATTTT; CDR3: CASMSGGSTDTQYF
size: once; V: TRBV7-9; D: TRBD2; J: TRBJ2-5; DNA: TGTGCCAGCAGCTCAGGGACTAGCCCTGGGACCCAGTACTTC; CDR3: CASSSGTSPGTQYF
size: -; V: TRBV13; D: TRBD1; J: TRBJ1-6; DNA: TGTGCCAGTCATCCGACAGGGAATGGGTCACCCCTCCACTTT; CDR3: CASHPTGNGSPLHF
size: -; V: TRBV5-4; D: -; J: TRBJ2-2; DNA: TGTGCCAGCGGAGTCAGGGGCGGTAACACCGGGGAGCTGTTTTTT; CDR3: CASGVRGGNTGELFF
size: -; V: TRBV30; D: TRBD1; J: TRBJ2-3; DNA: TGTGCCTGGAGTCTAGGACAGGCGCTTCGGTCGGATACGCAGTATTTT; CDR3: CAWSLGQALRSDTQYF
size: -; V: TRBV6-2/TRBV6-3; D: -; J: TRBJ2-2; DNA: TGTGCCAGCAGTCCAACTAGATACAACACCGGGGAGCTGTTTTTT; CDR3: CASSPTRYNTGELFF
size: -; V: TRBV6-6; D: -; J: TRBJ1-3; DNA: TGTGCCAGCAGTGCCCGACAAGGGGGCTCTGGAAACACCATATATTTT; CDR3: CASSARQGGSGNTIYF
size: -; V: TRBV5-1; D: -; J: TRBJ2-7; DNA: TGCGCCAGCAGCCTCGGGGGAGAAAGGAGTGTCCAGCAGTACTTC; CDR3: CASSLGGERSVQQYF
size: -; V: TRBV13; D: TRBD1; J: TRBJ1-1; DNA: TGTGCCAGCAGCAGAGGGACAGGGCGCACTGAAGCTTTCTTT; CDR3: CASSRGTGRTEAFF
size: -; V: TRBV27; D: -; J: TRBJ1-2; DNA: TGTGCCAGCAGTTTAGCAGGGGCCGGCGTTAACTATGGCTACACCTTC; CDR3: CASSLAGAGVNYGYTF
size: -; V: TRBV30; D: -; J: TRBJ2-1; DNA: TGTGCCTGGAGGGCCCCTTTACCCAGCAATGAGCAGTTCTTC; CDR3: CAWRAPLPSNEQFF
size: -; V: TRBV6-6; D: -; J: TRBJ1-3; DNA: TGTGCCAGCACTTTCTCGAATATTGAGGGTGCCATATATTTT; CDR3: CASTFSNIEGAIYF
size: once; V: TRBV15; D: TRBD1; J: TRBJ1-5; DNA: TGTGCCACCAGCACTTGGGACAGGGGAAAAGATCAGCCCCAGCATTTT; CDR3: CATSTWDRGKDQPQHF
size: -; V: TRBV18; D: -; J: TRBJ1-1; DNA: TGTGCCAGCTCACCACCATCGTCCGAGGAAGCTTTCTTT; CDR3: CASSPPSSEEAFF
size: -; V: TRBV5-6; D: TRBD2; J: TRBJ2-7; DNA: TGTGCCAGCGCCTCCAGGGGTACTAGCGGCGAGCAGTACTTC; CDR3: CASASRGTSGEQYF
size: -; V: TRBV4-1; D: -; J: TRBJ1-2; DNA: TGCGCCAGCAGCCAAGATGTCGGGGGCTACACCTTC; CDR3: CASSQDVGGYTF
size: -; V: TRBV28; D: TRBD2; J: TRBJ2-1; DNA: TGTGCCAGCAGCAAGACTAGCGGATCTCACAATGAGCAGTTCTTC; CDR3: CASSKTSGSHNEQFF
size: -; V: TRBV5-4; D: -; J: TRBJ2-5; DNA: TGTGCCAGCAGCTTGTCGAGGGAGACCCAGTACTTC; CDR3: CASSLSRETQYF
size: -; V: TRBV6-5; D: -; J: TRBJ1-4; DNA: TGTGCTACCGGGGTCCGAGACAATGAAAAACTGTTTTTT; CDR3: CATGVRDNEKLFF
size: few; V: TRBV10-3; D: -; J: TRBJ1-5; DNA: TGTGCCATCAGTGTCGGGGACTCATATAGCAATCAGCCCCAGCATTTT; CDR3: CAISVGDSYSNQPQHF
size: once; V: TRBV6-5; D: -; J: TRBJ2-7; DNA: TGTGCCAGCAGTTACGAGGTGGGAGAAGGTTACGAGCAGTACTTC; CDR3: CASSYEVGEGYEQYF
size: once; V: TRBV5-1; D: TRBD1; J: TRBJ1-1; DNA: TGCGCCAGCGGGGACCAGGGGGTTGCCACTGAAGCTTTCTTT; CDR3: CASGDQGVATEAFF